Listed here are 23 T cell receptor beta chains from one sample, sequenced in a study of read filtering for tumor transcriptome and immune sequencing (dated by TCRdb to the early 2020s). The sample was run on an Illumina HiSeq 4000. TCR libraries were built from approximately 400 ng RNA with the Immunoverse kit, using molecular barcoded adaptors covering alpha/delta and beta/gamma chains. TCRdb reran the public reads through fastp at Q25 and MiXCR, keeping productive beta chains. Each CDR3 protein gets just one entry, which takes the most common genes and DNA from the rows behind it. The sample table records tens of thousands of distinct CDR3 sequences; roughly a fifth of these occur just once. About 16% of the sample is taken by the ten largest. Specimen: a population of CD138-negative cells sorted from bone marrow. This sample's cell subset or site label indicates: bone marrow mononuclear cells depleted of CD138+ plasma/myeloma cells by negative magnetic selection. Receptors originate from a donor older than 35 with multiple myeloma.

This clonotype was observed a handful of times. The J gene is TRBJ2-5, the V gene TRBV10-3; 11 positions match TRBD2. V lost 6 bases to trimming and J lost 7 bases; unmatched junction nucleotides: 13. CDR1 and CDR2 (germline): ENHRY, SYGVKD. The CDR3 consists of 16 residues. DNA of the CDR3: TGTGCCATCAGCGGGGGACTAGCGGATGTTGGAGGGACCCAGTACTTC. Its translation: CAISGGLADVGGTQYF.

Comments on this clonotype: A read error may be the cause here, since a much bigger clone is one base away. The chain couples TRBV29-1 to TRBJ1-5; D not resolved. Deletions cut 0 bases from V and 2 bases from J, with 8 bases between. CDR3 length: 14 residues. Germline V gene data show CDR1 as SQVTM and CDR2 as ANQGSEA. CDR3 region: CSVEDGEGNQPQHF. Here the CDR3 DNA reads TGCAGCGTTGAAGACGGGGAGGGCAATCAGCCCCAGCATTTT.

The sample holds many counts of this clonotype. This sequence joins TRBV29-1 and TRBJ2-7; 9 bases match TRBD2. CDR3 length: 12 residues. Germline loops: CDR1 SQVTM, CDR2 ANQGSEA. V lost 8 bases and J lost 6; bases outside the gene matches: 8. DNA for the CDR3: TGCAGCTTCGCGGGGGGGGGAGCCGAGCAGTACTTC. Protein sequence: CSFAGGGAEQYF.

In regard to this clonotype: The junction does not match germline at one end; this may be a read error. The chain employs TRBV7-2 and TRBJ1-4; D might be TRBD1 (5 bases). CDR1 SGHTA and CDR2 FQGNSA come from the germline V gene. There are 13 residues in the CDR3. DNA for the CDR3: TGTGCCAGCAGCACCTGGGGCAGTGAAGAACTGTTTTTT. Translating gives CASSTWGSEELFF. The entire variable domain, with the rest obtained from reference TRBV7-2 and TRBJ1-4, is as follows: GAGVSQSPSNKVTEKGKDVELRCDPISGHTALYWYRQSLGQGLEFLIYFQGNSAPDKSGLPSDRFSAERTGGSVSTLTIQRTQQEDSAVYLCASSTWGSEELFFGSGTQLSVL.

This clonotype was observed at least ten times. The V gene is TRBV19, the J gene TRBJ2-1; 10 nucleotides match TRBD2. Unmatched junction bases numbered 28, after V lost 2 bases and J lost 6 bases. The CDR3 covers 23 residues. The germline gives CDR1 LNHDA, CDR2 SQIVND (reference sequence). The CDR3 DNA is TGTGCCAGTAGTATAAATCTCCTGTCGCCTAGCGGGAGCATCAATAGGCTCGGCAATGAGCAGTTCTTC. Translation gives CASSINLLSPSGSINRLGNEQFF. Filled out from reference TRBV19 and TRBJ2-1, the complete variable domain reads DGGITQSPKYLFRKEGQNVTLSCEQNLNHDAMYWYRQDPGQGLRLIYYSQIVNDFQKGDIAEGYSVSREKKESFPLTVTSAQKNPTAFYLCASSINLLSPSGSINRLGNEQFFGPGTRLTVL.

This clonotype was detected many times. V is TRBV6-6 and J is TRBJ2-5, with TRBD1 matching over 7 bases. The ends lost 6 bases at V and 7 bases at J; junction bases unmatched: 8. The CDR3 has 13 residues. Germline V CDR1 and CDR2: MNHNY, SVGAGI (reference sequence). The CDR3 protein is CASRRDSTGTQYF. CDR3 nucleotide sequence: TGTGCCAGCAGAAGGGACAGTACGGGGACCCAGTACTTC.

This clonotype was seen many times. The genes are TRBV14 and TRBJ1-2; no definite D call. V was cut by 1 base and J by 0 bases, with 6 bases left in between. Germline lookup yields CDR1 SGHDN and CDR2 FVKESK. The CDR3 covers 14 residues. DNA of the CDR3: TGTGCCAGCAGCCAAGCGAGGGCTAACTATGGCTACACCTTC. It yields the protein CASSQARANYGYTF.

This clonotype was found many times. The V and J genes are TRBV19 and TRBJ2-2; D call uncertain. CDR1 and CDR2 from the germline V gene are LNHDA and SQIVND (reference sequence). V lost 6 bases to trimming and J lost 9 bases, with 17 bases between them. The CDR3 has 14 residues. The CDR3 spells CASSGRTHARELFF. CDR3 DNA: TGTGCCAGTAGCGGGCGGACCCACGCCCGGGAGCTGTTTTTT.

Many counts were recorded for this clonotype. The chain couples TRBV7-8 to TRBJ2-1; D not certain. Germline CDR1 reads SGHVS; CDR2 reads FQNEAQ. Trimming removed 2 bases at V and 6 bases at J, with 8 bases between. This CDR3 has 13 amino acids. CDR3 sequence reads: CASSLTVINEQFF. The CDR3 coding sequence is TGTGCCAGCAGCTTAACTGTCATCAATGAGCAGTTCTTC.

This clonotype was counted ten times or more. This chain joins TRBV29-1 and TRBJ2-3; TRBD1 matches 7 bases. V gave up 5 bases and J gave up 2 bases; unmatched junction bases: 7. The germline CDR1 and CDR2 sequences are SQVTM and ANQGSEA. This CDR3 has 14 residues. The CDR3 sequence: CSVSGQTTTDTQYF. CDR3 bases: TGCAGCGTTTCGGGACAGACCACCACAGATACGCAGTATTTT.

In this sample, this clonotype is medium-sized. V gene TRBV29-1 combines with J gene TRBJ2-1; D is unclear. V lost 6 bases to trimming and J lost 7 bases, with 13 bases between them. CDR3 size: 12 residues. Looked up from germline, CDR1 is SQVTM and CDR2 is ANQGSEA. The CDR3 is CSVMKARNEQFF. The CDR3 nucleotides read TGCAGCGTGATGAAGGCGCGGAATGAGCAGTTCTTC.

A single count supports this clonotype. The chain employs TRBV2 and TRBJ1-1; 9 bases match TRBD1. The V gene's germline CDR1 is SNHLY and CDR2 FYNNEI. The CDR3 runs to 16 residues. V was clipped by 6 bases and J by 1 base; unmatched bases: 9. The CDR3 bases are TGTGCCAGCAGCGAGGGGACAGGGCTAAGGAACACTGAAGCTTTCTTT. Amino acid sequence: CASSEGTGLRNTEAFF.

This chain uses TRBV19 with TRBJ1-5; D remains unclear. The ends were cut back, 3 bases at V and 7 bases at J, with 10 bases in the middle. This CDR3 is 13 amino acids long. CDR1 and CDR2 (germline): LNHDA, SQIVND (reference sequence). CDR3 nucleotide sequence: TGTGCCAGTAGTATCGGAAGGGAACAGCCCCAGCATTTT. Its protein is CASSIGREQPQHF.

In the case of this clonotype: A much bigger clone sits one base away, suggesting this may be a read error. The rearrangement uses TRBV5-1 and TRBJ2-2; 7 bases line up with TRBD2. CDR1 SGHRS and CDR2 YFSETQ come from the germline V gene. Trimming removed 5 bases from V and 3 bases from J; junction bases left unmatched: 7. The CDR3 spans 15 residues. The CDR3 DNA reads as TGCGCCAGCAGGCCGGCTAGCGGATACACCGGGGAGCTGTTTTTT. This sequence encodes CASRPASGYTGELFF.

This clonotype was picked up a small number of times. Since a much larger clone is just one base distant, this may be a read error. The chain couples TRBV7-6 to TRBJ2-7, with no clear D. CDR1 and CDR2 (germline): SGHVS, FNYEAQ. V was pared by 8 bases and J by 2 bases, with 13 bases between. This CDR3 contains 13 residues. The CDR3 DNA is TGTGCCAGCGGCTCCTGGCAGGCCTACGAGCAGTACTTC. Its translation: CASGSWQAYEQYF. Based on the CDR3 plus reference TRBV7-6 and TRBJ2-7, the full variable domain is GAGVSQSPRYKVTKRGQDVALRCDPISGHVSLYWYRQALGQGPEFLTYFNYEAQQDKSGLPNDRFSAERPEGSISTLTIQRTEQRDSAMYRCASGSWQAYEQYFGPGTRLTVT.

This clonotype has at least ten counts. This chain uses TRBV10-3 with TRBJ2-1; no clear D gene. The germline V gene has CDR1 ENHRY and CDR2 SYGVKD. This CDR3 contains 9 residues. V lost 0 bases, J lost 14 bases, and 2 bases lay in between. The CDR3 sequence is CAISESKFF. The CDR3 DNA sequence: TGTGCCATCAGTGAGTCAAAGTTCTTC.

Note on this clonotype: A much larger clone sits a single nucleotide away, making a read error possible. V gene TRBV7-9 combines with J gene TRBJ1-2; possible D gene TRBD1, 5 bases. Germline loops: CDR1 SEHNR, CDR2 FQNEAQ (reference sequence). This CDR3 has 13 residues. The V and J ends lost 3 bases and 5 bases respectively, with 10 bases between them. CDR3: CASSLSQGYGYTF. The CDR3 DNA reads TGTGCCAGCAGCTTGAGTCAGGGATATGGCTACACCTTC. The full variable domain, rest sourced from reference TRBV7-9 and TRBJ1-2, is DTGVSQNPRHKITKRGQNVTFRCDPISEHNRLYWYRQTLGQGPEFLTYFQNEAQLEKSRLLSDRFSAERPKGSFSTLEIQRTEQGDSAMYLCASSLSQGYGYTFGSGTRLTVV.

This clonotype was counted a few times. The chain carries TRBV24-1 and TRBJ2-1, with 7 bases aligning to TRBD2. After removal of 5 bases from V and 5 bases from J, the junction contained 5 bases not matched to a gene. Germline-derived CDR1 and CDR2 are KGHDR and SFDVKD. This CDR3 spans 14 amino acids. The CDR3: CATSAAGPDNEQFF. The CDR3 region has the DNA TGTGCCACCAGTGCAGCGGGACCAGACAATGAGCAGTTCTTC.

Comments on this clonotype: One end of the junction does not line up with germline, which may come from a read error. The rearrangement links TRBV11-2 to TRBJ2-7; 12 bases map to TRBD2. Germline V lookup: CDR1 SGHAT, CDR2 FQNNGV. The CDR3 spans 15 residues. This CDR3 is CANSSRTSGTHGQYF. The CDR3 nucleotides are TGTGCCAACAGCTCCCGGACTAGCGGGACCCACGGGCAGTACTTC.

In its sample, this clonotype is medium-sized. The V gene is TRBV5-6, the J gene TRBJ2-1; D remains unclear. The CDR3 covers 12 residues. The V gene lost 1 base and the J gene lost 7 bases, with 6 bases spanning the gap. Germline V gene lookup returns CDR1 SGHDT and CDR2 YYEEEE. The DNA for the CDR3 is TGTGCCAGCAGCTTGTCGTGGAATGAGCAGTTCTTC. Its protein is CASSLSWNEQFF.

The DNA for the CDR3 is TGCAGTGCTAGAGATCACCAGGGGAGGCCCAATGAGCAGTTCTTC. Translated: CSARDHQGRPNEQFF. V is TRBV20-1 and J is TRBJ2-1; D assignment may be TRBD1 or TRBD2 (6 bases each). The CDR3 consists of 15 residues. Trimming left V 0 bases short and J 6 bases short, with 15 bases between. Per the germline V gene, CDR1 is DFQATT and CDR2 is SNEGSKA (reference sequence).

This chain uses TRBV29-1 with TRBJ1-3, with D possibly matching TRBD1 (6 bases). CDR1 SQVTM and CDR2 ANQGSEA come from the germline V gene. V was pared by 1 base and J by 3 bases, with 10 bases between. This CDR3 contains 14 residues. CDR3 region: CSVEVGGGGNTIYF. Here the CDR3 DNA reads TGCAGCGTTGAAGTAGGGGGTGGTGGAAACACCATATATTTT.

At least ten counts were recorded for this clonotype. The junction does not match germline at one end; this may be a read error. This chain links TRBV5-1 with TRBJ1-1, with D possibly matching TRBD1 (5 bases). This CDR3 is 13 amino acids long. Germline CDR1 and CDR2: SGHRS and YFSETQ. The CDR3 protein is CASSLEGRTAAFF. The CDR3 nucleotides read TGCGCCAGCAGCTTGGAGGGACGGACTGCAGCTTTCTTT.